The 32 T cell receptor beta chains reported below all come from one sample, sequenced in a study of control samples from healthy donors and cancer patients. Here immunoSEQ multiplex PCR was the method, and the copy in TCRdb shows in-frame clones only, minus some. The sample holds about 170,000 clones; around 88% are singletons and the top ten take roughly 5.3%. Sequencing was done on a sample of blood. All receptors derive from a woman in her twenties or thirties in good health.

CDR3 DNA sequence: TGTGCCAGCAGCCCCCGATACGACGGGGCCCAGCATTTT. It yields the protein CASSPRYDGAQHF. The gene calls are TRBV5-6 and TRBJ1-5, with D unresolved. V was clipped by 4 bases and J by 11 bases, with 16 bases between them. This CDR3 has 13 residues. Germline CDR1 reads SGHDT; CDR2 reads YYEEEE.

The chain employs TRBV20-1 and TRBJ1-2; D is unresolved. Trimming stripped 3 bases from V and 3 bases from J, with 8 bases between. The CDR3 sequence is 12 residues long. Germline CDR1 reads DFQATT; CDR2 reads SNEGSKA (reference sequence). For the CDR3, the DNA is TGCAGTGCTAGTGACCAAGACTATGGCTACACCTTC. Its protein is CSASDQDYGYTF.

In this sample, this clone turned up a few times. The V call is TRBV18, the J call TRBJ1-5; a possible D gene is TRBD1 (6 bases). Germline loops: CDR1 KGHSH, CDR2 LQKENI. Trimming took 3 bases from V and 7 from J, leaving 13 bases between them. This CDR3 contains 14 residues. The DNA of the CDR3 is TGTGCCAGCTCACCGGGGGCAGGGGACCAGCCCCAGCATTTT. This sequence encodes CASSPGAGDQPQHF.

The rearrangement joins TRBV5-1 to TRBJ1-6, with 8 bases identical to TRBD1. Germline V gene lookup returns CDR1 SGHRS and CDR2 YFSETQ. The CDR3 runs to 14 residues. The trim removed 3 bases at V and 7 bases at J, leaving 3 bases unmatched. The CDR3 DNA is TGCGCCAGCAGCTCAGGGGGCCGGAATTCACCCCTCCACTTT. It codes for CASSSGGRNSPLHF.

The chain recombines TRBV3-1 (or the pseudogene TRBV3-2) with TRBJ1-1; TRBD1 might be the D (6 bases). Germline V gene lookup returns CDR1 LGHDT and CDR2 YNNKEL (reference sequence). The CDR3 loop spans 14 amino acids. Trimming cost V 4 bases and J 6 bases, with 15 bases left between them. The CDR3: CASSRGGGVAEAFF. The CDR3 DNA reads as TGTGCCAGCAGCCGGGGGGGCGGAGTAGCTGAAGCTTTCTTT.

This clone occurred once. This chain uses TRBV29-1 with TRBJ2-5; 9 bases agree with TRBD1. The length of the CDR3 is 12 residues. Germline values: CDR1 SQVTM, CDR2 ANQGSEA. V shed 7 bases and J 5 bases; nucleotides not matched to a gene: 5. CDR3 coding DNA: TGCAGCGGACAGGGGGGGCAGGAGACCCAGTACTTC. It is translated as CSGQGGQETQYF.

The J gene is TRBJ2-2, the V gene TRBV5-5; D might be TRBD2 (7 bases). Germline V gene data show CDR1 as SGHKS and CDR2 as YYEKEE (reference sequence). V shed 6 bases and J shed 0 bases, with 21 bases lying between them. This CDR3 has 18 residues. DNA for the CDR3: TGTGCCAGCACTCCCTCTTTGGGGGGGGCCTCGAACACCGGGGAGCTGTTTTTT. Its protein is CASTPSLGGASNTGELFF.

The chain employs TRBV5-1 and TRBJ2-3; the D is unclear. V was clipped by 7 bases and J by 0 bases, with 9 bases between them. The germline V gene has CDR1 SGHRS and CDR2 YFSETQ. The CDR3 length is 13 residues. CDR3 loop: CASSGPSTDTQYF. In DNA, the CDR3 is TGCGCCAGCTCAGGACCCAGCACAGATACGCAGTATTTT.

The chain links TRBV25-1 to TRBJ2-2, with D possibly TRBD2 on 6 matching bases. Between the trimmed V and J ends, which lost 7 bases and 0 bases, there was a span of 9 bases. Germline-derived CDR1 and CDR2 are MGHDK and SYGVNS. This CDR3 has 14 residues. For the CDR3, the DNA is TGTGCCAGCATGGAGGGGCCGAACACCGGGGAGCTGTTTTTT. Translating gives CASMEGPNTGELFF.

The chain is built from TRBV6-6 and TRBJ1-4, with D unclear. The CDR3 totals 15 residues. V lost 3 bases, J lost 3 bases, and 11 bases lay in between. In germline, CDR1 is MNHNY, CDR2 SVGAGI (reference sequence). The CDR3 coding sequence is TGTGCCAGCAGTTATCAGGACGGATCTAATGAAAAACTGTTTTTT. Translating gives CASSYQDGSNEKLFF.

A few counts support this clone. Other DNA sequences from this sample encode an identical CDR3 as well. This chain links TRBV7-2 with TRBJ1-5; D is unclear. The germline CDR1 and CDR2 sequences are SGHTA and FQGNSA. Trimming pared 4 bases from V and 4 bases from J, leaving 8 bases between. The CDR3 contains 13 residues. CDR3 nucleotides: TGTGCCAGCAGCTCCGACTTGAATCAGCCCCAGCATTTT. It yields the protein CASSSDLNQPQHF.

This chain uses TRBV5-1 with TRBJ2-3, with TRBD2 matching 7 bases. The CDR3 has 17 amino acids. Germline values: CDR1 SGHRS, CDR2 YFSETQ. The junction had 7 bases not matched to a gene; V was cut back by 0 bases and J by 0 bases. DNA of the CDR3: TGCGCCAGCAGCTTGGGTCCCGGGAGGATTAGCACAGATACGCAGTATTTT. It codes for CASSLGPGRISTDTQYF.

The J gene is TRBJ1-5, the V gene TRBV28, with 9 bases identical to TRBD1. The CDR3 runs 16 residues. With 7 bases clipped from V and 6 bases from J, the junction kept 13 bases outside the gene matches. CDR1 is MDHEN and CDR2 is SYDVKM in the germline V gene. The chain's CDR3 is CASIRTGTGQGQPQHF. The CDR3 bases are TGTGCCAGCATCAGAACCGGGACAGGGCAGGGTCAGCCCCAGCATTTT.

Details on this clone: Other DNA sequences within the sample encode an identical CDR3. The DNA for the CDR3 is TGTGCCAGCAGCCCGCGGACAGGAGGGAATCAGCCCCAGCATTTT. Residues: CASSPRTGGNQPQHF. The chain recombines TRBV7-2 with TRBJ1-5; 7 bases line up with TRBD1. V lost 5 bases to trimming and J lost 4 bases; unmatched junction nucleotides: 8. Germline V lookup: CDR1 SGHTA, CDR2 FQGNSA. The CDR3 has 15 amino acids.

The V and J genes are TRBV7-6 and TRBJ2-1; 12 nucleotides agree with TRBD2. The CDR3 has 16 residues. Germline V gene sequence: CDR1 SGHVS, CDR2 FNYEAQ. J gave up 5 bases and V 2 bases, and 4 bases lay outside the gene matches. The CDR3 sequence: CASSLRLAGGNNEQFF. CDR3 in DNA: TGTGCCAGCAGCTTAAGGCTAGCGGGAGGGAACAATGAGCAGTTCTTC.

The chain uses TRBV27 and TRBJ1-1; possibly TRBD1 for D (6 bases). Between the trimmed V and J ends, which lost 6 bases and 0 bases, there was a span of 11 bases. CDR1 and CDR2 (germline): MNHEY, SMNVEV (reference sequence). The CDR3 has 14 residues. The CDR3 region has the DNA TGTGCCAGCAGACTACAGGGAATGAACACTGAAGCTTTCTTT. The encoded protein is CASRLQGMNTEAFF.

This sequence joins TRBV3-1 (or the pseudogene TRBV3-2) and TRBJ2-7; TRBD2 is a possible D gene (6 bases). This CDR3 has 18 residues. Trimming cost V 0 bases and J 5 bases, with 23 bases left between them. Germline V CDR1 and CDR2: LGHDT, YNNKEL (reference sequence). In nucleotides, the CDR3 is TGTGCCAGCAGCCAAGATTTACCAGCGGGTCACCCCGGCCACGAGCAGTACTTC. This sequence encodes CASSQDLPAGHPGHEQYF.

The DNA for the CDR3 is TGTGCCAGCAGTGAAGCATGGGCTAGCGGGGGCACAGATACGCAGTATTTT. Translated: CASSEAWASGGTDTQYF. The rearrangement uses TRBV6-1 and TRBJ2-3; 9 nucleotides align to TRBD2. Per germline, CDR1 MNHNS and CDR2 SASEGT. The CDR3 totals 17 residues. The ends lost 0 bases at V and 1 base at J; junction bases unmatched: 5.

V gene TRBV11-3 combines with J gene TRBJ2-1; 15 bases match TRBD2. Per germline, CDR1 SGHNT and CDR2 YENEEA. The CDR3 extends over 16 amino acids. The junction had 1 base not matched to a gene; V was cut back by 1 base and J by 6 bases. CDR3: CASSLGTSGRVNEQFF. The CDR3, as DNA: TGTGCCAGCAGCTTAGGGACTAGCGGGAGGGTCAATGAGCAGTTCTTC.

The chain couples TRBV5-1 to TRBJ1-4; D not certain. The CDR3 loop spans 15 amino acids. CDR1 SGHRS and CDR2 YFSETQ come from the germline V gene. V shed 7 bases and J shed 8 bases, with 21 bases lying between them. The CDR3 DNA is TGCGCCAGCGGTACAAACGGGCCATCTCAGGAAAAACTGTTTTTT. This gives the protein CASGTNGPSQEKLFF.

The chain joins TRBV4-2 to TRBJ2-6; D tentatively fits TRBD1 or TRBD2 (7 bases each). The CDR3 consists of 18 residues. The germline V gene has CDR1 LGHNA and CDR2 YNFKEQ. Trimming removed 0 bases at V and 4 bases at J, with 16 bases between. The CDR3 DNA is TGTGCCAGCAGCCAAGATGGGGGAGGGGGCGCCGGGGCCAACGTCCTGACTTTC. It specifies CASSQDGGGGAGANVLTF.

The gene calls are TRBV10-3 and TRBJ2-7; TRBD2 aligns across 11 bases. Germline trimming cut 6 bases from V and 1 base from J; bases unmatched to any gene: 5. The CDR3 is 15 amino acids. The germline CDR1 and CDR2 sequences are ENHRY and SYGVKD. CDR3 nucleotides: TGTGCCATCAGGCTCGGGACTAGCGGATCCTACGAGCAGTACTTC. Its protein product is CAIRLGTSGSYEQYF.

The V and J genes are TRBV9 and TRBJ1-3, with D possibly being TRBD1 (5 bases). Trimming took off 3 bases at V and 4 bases at J, with 17 bases between the two ends. This CDR3 has 16 residues. The V gene's germline CDR1 is SGDLS and CDR2 YYNGEE. The CDR3 nucleotides read TGTGCCAGCAGCGAGGCCGTGAGGGGTGGCGGAAACACCATATATTTT. This codes for CASSEAVRGGGNTIYF.

V usage is TRBV27 and J usage is TRBJ2-1; D uncertain. Trimming pared 2 bases from V and 4 bases from J, leaving 12 bases between. The CDR3 is made up of 15 amino acids. CDR1 is MNHEY and CDR2 is SMNVEV in the germline V gene (reference sequence). In DNA form, the CDR3 reads TGTGCCAGCAGTTTACTAAAGGCCAGTTACAATGAGCAGTTCTTC. The encoded protein is CASSLLKASYNEQFF.

CDR3 coding DNA: TGTGCCAGCAGCCCCGGAGGAGGGTGGGGATCACCCCTCCACTTT. This gives the protein CASSPGGGWGSPLHF. The chain combines TRBV11-2 with TRBJ1-6; no firm D call. Germline CDR1 SGHAT, CDR2 FQNNGV. The CDR3 is 15 amino acids. V lost 5 bases to trimming and J lost 10 bases, with 18 bases between them. The full variable domain, completed using reference TRBV11-2 and TRBJ1-6, is EAGVAQSPRYKIIEKRQSVAFWCNPISGHATLYWYQQILGQGPKLLIQFQNNGVVDDSQLPKDRFSAERLKGVDSTLKIQPAKLEDSAVYLCASSPGGGWGSPLHFGNGTRLTVT.

The rearrangement links TRBV4-2 to TRBJ1-2; 12 positions match TRBD1. V dropped 0 bases and J dropped 7; count of bases not matched to a gene: 12. The germline gives CDR1 LGHNA, CDR2 YNFKEQ. The CDR3 has 18 amino acids. The CDR3 sequence is CASSQDRFGTGGAGGYTF. The CDR3 DNA follows: TGTGCCAGCAGCCAAGATCGTTTCGGGACAGGGGGCGCGGGTGGCTACACCTTC.

CDR3 sequence (DNA): TGTGCCAGCAGCTTGAACAGGGGGGAACGCATGGATACGCAGTATTTT. It codes for CASSLNRGERMDTQYF. The chain carries TRBV7-9 and TRBJ2-3; the match to TRBD1 covers 8 bases. The CDR3 loop spans 16 amino acids. Looked up from germline, CDR1 is SEHNR and CDR2 is FQNEAQ (reference sequence). J lost 6 bases, V lost 3 bases, and 11 bases had no gene match.

This clone occurred a few times. J is TRBJ1-6 and V is TRBV12-3 or TRBV12-4, with a tentative D call TRBD1 (5 bases). This CDR3 is built from 13 residues. Trimming pared 4 bases from V and 7 bases from J, leaving 8 bases between. The CDR3 loop reads CASSSRGNSPLHF. The CDR3 region has the DNA TGTGCCAGCAGTTCTAGGGGAAATTCACCCCTCCACTTT.

This chain uses TRBV14 with TRBJ2-1; D unresolved. The germline CDR1 and CDR2 sequences are SGHDN and FVKESK. This CDR3 region has 14 residues. The V and J ends lost 5 bases and 0 bases respectively, with 8 bases between them. CDR3 sequence reads: CASSVYSSYNEQFF. For the CDR3, the DNA is TGTGCCAGCAGCGTTTATAGCTCCTACAATGAGCAGTTCTTC.

The V and J genes are TRBV3-1 (or the pseudogene TRBV3-2) and TRBJ2-3; D may be TRBD2 (6 bases). V dropped 11 bases and J dropped 2 bases, with 20 bases sitting between them. There are 15 residues in the CDR3. Germline lookup yields CDR1 LGHDT and CDR2 YNNKEL (reference sequence). Here the CDR3 DNA reads TGTGCCTCCTCCGACGGGGGACTGGCCACAGATACGCAGTATTTT. It encodes CASSDGGLATDTQYF.

The chain recombines TRBV6-5 with TRBJ1-3; D gene uncertain. The germline V gene has CDR1 MNHEY and CDR2 SVGAGI. CDR3 length equals 14 residues. V gave up 10 bases and J gave up 1 base, with 14 bases separating them. The CDR3 reads CATLWGISGNTIYF. CDR3 sequence (DNA): TGTGCCACCCTATGGGGTATTTCTGGAAACACCATATATTTT.

The genes are TRBV19 and TRBJ1-4; D perhaps matches TRBD1 (5 bases). From germline, CDR1 is LNHDA and CDR2 SQIVND (reference sequence). Trimming cost V 3 bases and J 0 bases, with 11 bases left between them. This CDR3 is 16 amino acids long. CDR3 DNA sequence: TGTGCCAGTAGTATTGGGGGGTATTCAACTAATGAAAAACTGTTTTTT. It yields the protein CASSIGGYSTNEKLFF.